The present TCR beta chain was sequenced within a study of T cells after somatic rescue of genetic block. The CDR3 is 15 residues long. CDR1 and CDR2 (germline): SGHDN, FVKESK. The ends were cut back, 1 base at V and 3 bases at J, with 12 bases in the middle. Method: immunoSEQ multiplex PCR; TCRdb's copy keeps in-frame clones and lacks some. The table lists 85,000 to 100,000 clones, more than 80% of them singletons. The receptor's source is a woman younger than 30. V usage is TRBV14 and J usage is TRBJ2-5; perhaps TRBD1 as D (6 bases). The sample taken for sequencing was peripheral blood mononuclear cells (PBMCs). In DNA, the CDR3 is TGTGCCAGCAGCCAAGCGACAGGAGTAGAAGAGACCCAGTACTTC. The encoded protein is CASSQATGVEETQYF.